This T cell receptor (beta chain) emerged from a study of blood T cell repertoires in COVID-19. V was pared by 0 bases and J by 3 bases, with 10 bases between. Germline V gene sequence: CDR1 SGDLS, CDR2 YYNGEE. The CDR3 sequence is 14 residues long. TCRdb's table, derived via immunoSEQ multiplex PCR, lists solely in-frame clones and lacks some. Here the sample spans some 150,000 clones, around nine tenths being singletons. Material for sequencing was peripheral blood. The TCR comes from a man between 45 and 60 years old with active or convalescent COVID-19. The gene calls are TRBV9 and TRBJ2-7; D is perhaps TRBD2 (5 bases). CDR3 sequence (DNA): TGTGCCAGCAGCGTAGCGAGCGGTCTCTACGAGCAGTACTTC. Protein: CASSVASGLYEQYF. Based on the CDR3 plus reference TRBV9 and TRBJ2-7, the full variable domain is DSGVTQTPKHLITATGQRVTLRCSPRSGDLSVYWYQQSLDQGLQFLIQYYNGEERAKGNILERFSAQQFPDLHSELNLSSLELGDSALYFCASSVASGLYEQYFGPGTRLTVT.